The TCR beta chain described here comes from a study of beta chain features in type 1 diabetes. Broader study findings: TCRB CDR3s from Type 1 diabetes patients were moderately but significantly shorter in all four CD4+ subsets.

Concerning this clone: The antigen remains undetermined.

What was sequenced were expressed TCRB transcripts, since all of the isolated RNA had been reverse transcribed. It was found that naive, central memory and regulatory T cell samples averaged about 3.5 million reads. The assay was immunoSEQ multiplex PCR, and TCRdb's table has in-frame clones only and misses some. Seen here are about 410,000 clones, approximately 15% observed once, and the top ten hold approximately 0.038%. Sequencing was carried out using naive CD4+ T cells from blood. The clonotype comes from a man under 40 in good health.

This CDR3 reads CASSLQVSYEQYF. As DNA, the CDR3 is TGCGCCAGCAGCTTGCAGGTTTCCTACGAGCAGTACTTC. The V and J genes are TRBV5-1 and TRBJ2-7; D is unresolved. V lost 1 base and J 1 base, leaving 6 bases between the germline ends. There are 13 residues in the CDR3. The germline V gene has CDR1 SGHRS and CDR2 YFSETQ.